Shown below are 16 T cell receptor beta chains from a single sample sequenced in a study of shared clonotypes between healthy human individuals. Produced via immunoSEQ multiplex PCR; TCRdb's table is partial and in-frame only. This repertoire shows roughly 1,000,000 clones, approximately 78% found once; its top ten account for more than 0.45%. Sequenced: memory CD4+ T cells from PBMCs. As to subset: CD45RA-negative fraction. Every receptor here comes from a man aged 18 to 35 in good health. Some clones in this sample may be carry-over from other donors' samples.

V is TRBV2 and J is TRBJ1-3; 9 nucleotides match TRBD1. CDR1 is SNHLY and CDR2 is FYNNEI in the germline V gene. The CDR3 is made up of 17 amino acids. V lost 5 bases and J lost 0; bases outside the gene matches: 8. CDR3 sequence: CASSPPGQGLSGNTIYF. The CDR3 DNA follows: TGTGCCAGCAGTCCTCCGGGACAGGGCCTCTCTGGAAACACCATATATTTT.

This clone appeared a single time. V and J are TRBV6-5 and TRBJ1-2; TRBD1 might be the D (5 bases). The CDR3 extends over 14 amino acids. CDR1 MNHEY and CDR2 SVGAGI come from the germline V gene. The ends were cut back, 6 bases at V and 6 bases at J, with 17 bases in the middle. The CDR3 here is CASRKGTGVNGYTF. In DNA form, the CDR3 reads TGTGCCAGCAGAAAGGGGACTGGGGTAAATGGCTACACCTTC.

The genes are TRBV7-9 and TRBJ2-3; no firm D call. CDR1 is SEHNR and CDR2 is FQNEAQ in the germline V gene (reference sequence). This CDR3 is 15 amino acids long. Deletions cut 1 base from V and 6 bases from J, with 14 bases between. The CDR3 here is CASSLGQIPGDTQYF. The CDR3 bases are TGTGCCAGCAGCTTAGGGCAGATTCCTGGGGATACGCAGTATTTT.

V and J are TRBV5-1 and TRBJ2-7; the D is unclear. The CDR3 length is 14 residues. Per germline, CDR1 SGHRS and CDR2 YFSETQ. The V gene lost 0 bases and the J gene lost 5 bases, with 12 bases spanning the gap. The CDR3 DNA follows: TGCGCCAGCAGCTTGGAGGCAGGTCCCAACGAGCAGTACTTC. It is translated as CASSLEAGPNEQYF.

The chain joins TRBV2 to TRBJ2-4; TRBD1 matches at 7 bases. After removal of 5 bases from V and 5 bases from J, the junction contained 9 bases not matched to a gene. The CDR3 covers 15 residues. Germline loops: CDR1 SNHLY, CDR2 FYNNEI. The CDR3 spells CASSNDRAGENIQYF. The CDR3 DNA is TGTGCCAGCAGTAACGACAGGGCTGGGGAAAACATTCAGTACTTC.

The chain carries TRBV5-6 and TRBJ2-7; the match to TRBD1 covers 8 bases. The CDR3 spans 14 residues. Looked up from germline, CDR1 is SGHDT and CDR2 is YYEEEE. The V and J ends lost 3 bases and 3 bases, in that order; junction bases with no gene match: 5. CDR3 in amino acids: CASSYGTGDYEQYF. The CDR3 DNA follows: TGTGCCAGCAGCTACGGGACAGGAGACTACGAGCAGTACTTC.

The chain uses TRBV28 and TRBJ1-2; TRBD1 matches 10 bases. Trimming at V came to 5 bases and at J to 4 bases, leaving 7 bases not matched to a gene. Germline CDR1 and CDR2: MDHEN and SYDVKM. There are 15 residues in the CDR3. The CDR3 is CASSPATGGAYGYTF. As DNA, the CDR3 is TGTGCCAGCAGTCCTGCGACAGGGGGCGCCTATGGCTACACCTTC.

This clone was seen a handful of times. CDR3 protein: CAWSWQEREKLFF. The CDR3 bases are TGTGCCTGGAGTTGGCAGGAACGAGAAAAACTGTTTTTT. The genes are TRBV30 and TRBJ1-4; unclear D gene. V was shortened by 2 bases and J by 8 bases, with 12 bases between the two germline ends. The CDR3 has 13 amino acids. Germline V gene lookup returns CDR1 GTSNPN and CDR2 SVGIG (reference sequence).

This clone was detected once. DNA for the CDR3: TGTGCCAGCAGCGTACGGGACAGCGTAGGGGACGAGCAGTACTTC. Translated: CASSVRDSVGDEQYF. The chain is built from TRBV9 and TRBJ2-7; TRBD1 matches 7 bases. V shed 1 base and J 5 bases; nucleotides not matched to a gene: 9. The CDR3 extends over 15 amino acids. CDR1 and CDR2 (germline): SGDLS, YYNGEE. The full variable domain, its missing parts supplied by reference TRBV9 and TRBJ2-7, is DSGVTQTPKHLITATGQRVTLRCSPRSGDLSVYWYQQSLDQGLQFLIQYYNGEERAKGNILERFSAQQFPDLHSELNLSSLELGDSALYFCASSVRDSVGDEQYFGPGTRLTVT.

This CDR3 reads CASSDPHGYGYTF. Here the CDR3 DNA reads TGTGCCAGCAGTGACCCTCACGGCTATGGCTACACCTTC. V is TRBV25-1 and J is TRBJ1-2; D not resolved. CDR3 length: 13 amino acids. The germline V gene has CDR1 MGHDK and CDR2 SYGVNS. The ends were cut back, 3 bases at V and 4 bases at J, with 9 bases in the middle.

This chain uses TRBV7-8 with TRBJ2-7; 7 bases fit TRBD2. Per the germline V gene, CDR1 is SGHVS and CDR2 is FQNEAQ. CDR3 size: 15 residues. J gave up 0 bases and V 5 bases, and 7 bases lay outside the gene matches. CDR3 loop: CASSAKRDNSYEQYF. The CDR3 DNA follows: TGTGCCAGCAGCGCAAAGCGGGATAACTCCTACGAGCAGTACTTC.

This chain connects TRBV30 to TRBJ2-7; no clear D. The CDR3 spans 13 residues. V was pared by 1 base and J by 1 base, with 8 bases between. Germline V gives CDR1 GTSNPN, CDR2 SVGIG (reference sequence). The CDR3 is CAWSAYLSYEQYF. CDR3 DNA sequence: TGTGCCTGGAGTGCATATTTATCCTACGAGCAGTACTTC.

As to this clone: Other DNA sequences in this sample translate to the same CDR3. This CDR3 reads CASSRTSGSYEQYF. The CDR3 bases are TGTGCCAGCAGTAGGACTAGCGGGAGTTACGAGCAGTACTTC. The rearrangement uses TRBV2 and TRBJ2-7, with 13 bases aligning to TRBD2. Germline CDR1 SNHLY, CDR2 FYNNEI. The CDR3 contains 14 residues. The junction had 2 bases not matched to a gene; V was cut back by 5 bases and J by 4 bases.

This clone turned up a few times. V is TRBV25-1 and J is TRBJ2-4, with D perhaps TRBD2 (5 bases). This CDR3 is built from 14 residues. V lost 1 base and J lost 5, with 9 bases in between. The germline CDR1 and CDR2 sequences are MGHDK and SYGVNS. The DNA of the CDR3 is TGTGCCAGCAGTGAATGGGGAGTGGAAAACATTCAGTACTTC. Protein product: CASSEWGVENIQYF.

This clone was counted ten times or more. The J gene is TRBJ2-2, the V gene TRBV7-3; D ambiguous. The germline gives CDR1 SGHTA, CDR2 FQGTGA. V lost 4 bases and J lost 7, with 7 bases in between. CDR3 length: 12 residues. The CDR3 coding sequence is TGTGCCAGCAGCTATTCGAACGGGGAGCTGTTTTTT. As protein: CASSYSNGELFF.

The J gene is TRBJ2-2, the V gene TRBV7-2, with D tentatively TRBD2 (5 bases). Trimming shortened V by 5 bases and J by 5 bases, and 18 bases separated the two germline ends. CDR3 size: 16 residues. Looked up from germline, CDR1 is SGHTA and CDR2 is FQGNSA. This chain's CDR3 is CASSRTNGVRTGELFF. CDR3 coding DNA: TGTGCCAGCAGCAGGACCAACGGGGTACGGACCGGGGAGCTGTTTTTT. Full variable domain (outside the CDR3, taken from reference TRBV7-2 and TRBJ2-2): GAGVSQSPSNKVTEKGKDVELRCDPISGHTALYWYRQSLGQGLEFLIYFQGNSAPDKSGLPSDRFSAERTGGSVSTLTIQRTQQEDSAVYLCASSRTNGVRTGELFFGEGSRLTVL.